This T cell receptor (beta chain) was captured in a study of cytomegalovirus exposure and HLA in healthy donors. Researchers ran the PCR with 60 Vbeta and 13 Jbeta primers. Here immunoSEQ multiplex PCR was the method, and the copy in TCRdb shows in-frame clones only, minus some. The table lists tens of thousands of clones, roughly 70% of them singletons, with 9.5% to 13% in the top ten. After removal of 2 bases from V and 0 bases from J, the junction contained 4 bases not matched to a gene. The CDR3 runs 15 residues. CDR1 is SGHNT, CDR2 YYREEE, per germline (reference sequence). Unrecorded immune exposures were likely, despite nominal health at sampling.

The sequence derives from a woman between 25 and 40 years old in good health and CMV-seronegative. What was sequenced was PBMCs. The V gene is TRBV5-4, the J gene TRBJ2-7, with 8 positions matching TRBD2. CDR3 nucleotides: TGTGCCAGCAGCTTTCGGACTAGCTACTCCTACGAGCAGTACTTC. Protein product: CASSFRTSYSYEQYF.